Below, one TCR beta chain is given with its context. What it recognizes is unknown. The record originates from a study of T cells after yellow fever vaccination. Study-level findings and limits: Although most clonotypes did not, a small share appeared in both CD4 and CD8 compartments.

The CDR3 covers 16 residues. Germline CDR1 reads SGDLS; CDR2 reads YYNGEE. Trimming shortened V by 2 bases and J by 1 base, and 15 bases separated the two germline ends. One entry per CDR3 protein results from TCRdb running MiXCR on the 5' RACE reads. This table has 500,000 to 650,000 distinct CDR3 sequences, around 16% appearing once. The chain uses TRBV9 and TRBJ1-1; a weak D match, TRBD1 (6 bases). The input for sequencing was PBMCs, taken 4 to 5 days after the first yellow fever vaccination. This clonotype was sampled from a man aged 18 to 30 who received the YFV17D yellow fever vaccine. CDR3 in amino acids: CASSVSIRDTNTEAFF. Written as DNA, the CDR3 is TGTGCCAGCAGCGTGTCCATCCGGGACACGAACACTGAAGCTTTCTTT.